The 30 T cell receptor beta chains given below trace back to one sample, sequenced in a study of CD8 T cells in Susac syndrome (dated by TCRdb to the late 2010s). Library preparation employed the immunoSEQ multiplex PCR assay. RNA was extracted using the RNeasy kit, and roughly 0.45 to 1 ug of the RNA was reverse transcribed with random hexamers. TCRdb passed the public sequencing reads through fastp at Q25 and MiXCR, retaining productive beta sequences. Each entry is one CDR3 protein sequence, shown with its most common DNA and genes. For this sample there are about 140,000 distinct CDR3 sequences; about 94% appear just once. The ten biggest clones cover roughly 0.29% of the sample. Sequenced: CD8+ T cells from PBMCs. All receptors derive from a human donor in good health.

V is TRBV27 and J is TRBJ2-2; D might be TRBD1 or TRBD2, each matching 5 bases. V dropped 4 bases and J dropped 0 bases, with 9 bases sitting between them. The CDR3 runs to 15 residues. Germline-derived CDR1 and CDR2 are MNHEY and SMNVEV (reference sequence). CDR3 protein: CASSYGASNTGELFF. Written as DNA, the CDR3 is TGTGCCAGCAGTTACGGGGCATCGAACACCGGGGAGCTGTTTTTT.

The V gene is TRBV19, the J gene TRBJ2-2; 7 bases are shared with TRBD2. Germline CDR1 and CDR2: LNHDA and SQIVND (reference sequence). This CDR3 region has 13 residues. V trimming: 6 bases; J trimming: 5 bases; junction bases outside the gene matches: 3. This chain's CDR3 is CASRIGRTGELFF. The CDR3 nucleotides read TGTGCCAGTAGGATCGGGAGGACCGGGGAGCTGTTTTTT.

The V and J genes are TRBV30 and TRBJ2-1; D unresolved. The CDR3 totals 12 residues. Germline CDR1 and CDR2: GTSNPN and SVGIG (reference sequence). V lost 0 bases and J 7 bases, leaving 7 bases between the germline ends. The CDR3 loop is CAWSVRGNEQFF. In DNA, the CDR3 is TGTGCCTGGAGTGTACGTGGGAATGAGCAGTTCTTC.

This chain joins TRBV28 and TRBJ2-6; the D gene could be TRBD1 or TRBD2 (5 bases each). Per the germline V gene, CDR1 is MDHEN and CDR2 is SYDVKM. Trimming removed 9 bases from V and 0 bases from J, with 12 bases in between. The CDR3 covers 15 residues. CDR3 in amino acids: CASTGANSGANVLTF. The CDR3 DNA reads TGTGCCAGTACCGGGGCGAACTCTGGGGCCAACGTCCTGACTTTC.

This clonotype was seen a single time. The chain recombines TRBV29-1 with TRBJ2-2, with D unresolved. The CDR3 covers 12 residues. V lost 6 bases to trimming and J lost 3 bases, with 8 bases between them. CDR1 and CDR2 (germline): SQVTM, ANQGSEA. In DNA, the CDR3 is TGCAGCGTGACGATGTACACCGGGGAGCTGTTTTTT. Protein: CSVTMYTGELFF.

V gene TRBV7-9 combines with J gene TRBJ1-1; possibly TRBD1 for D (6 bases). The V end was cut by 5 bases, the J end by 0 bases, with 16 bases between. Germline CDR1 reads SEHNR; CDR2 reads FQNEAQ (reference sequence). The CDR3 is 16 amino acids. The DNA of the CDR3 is TGTGCCAGCAGCGGGCACAGGGACCTGATGAACACTGAAGCTTTCTTT. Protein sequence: CASSGHRDLMNTEAFF.

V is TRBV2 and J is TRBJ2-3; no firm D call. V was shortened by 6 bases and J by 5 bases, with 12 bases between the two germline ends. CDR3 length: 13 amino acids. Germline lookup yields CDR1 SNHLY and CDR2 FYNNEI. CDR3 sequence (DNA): TGTGCCAGCAGGCCACCCGGTGGAGATACGCAGTATTTT. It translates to CASRPPGGDTQYF.

The CDR3 sequence: CASSQDPGTEQFF. The CDR3 DNA reads as TGCGCCAGCAGCCAAGACCCGGGGACCGAGCAGTTCTTC. The chain is built from TRBV4-1 and TRBJ2-1, with D perhaps being TRBD1 or TRBD2 (5 bases each). In germline, CDR1 is MGHRA, CDR2 YSYEKL. Deletions cut 0 bases from V and 10 bases from J, with 10 bases between. CDR3 length: 13 residues.

Here the CDR3 DNA reads TGCGCCAGCAGCCAAGGACTAGCGGGAGGCCTATCCTACAATGAGCAGTTCTTC. Its translation is CASSQGLAGGLSYNEQFF. The genes are TRBV4-3 and TRBJ2-1; the match to TRBD2 covers 13 bases. Trimming cost V 1 base and J 1 base; bases outside gene matches: 4. Germline V gene data show CDR1 as LGHNA and CDR2 as YSLEER. The length of the CDR3 is 18 residues.

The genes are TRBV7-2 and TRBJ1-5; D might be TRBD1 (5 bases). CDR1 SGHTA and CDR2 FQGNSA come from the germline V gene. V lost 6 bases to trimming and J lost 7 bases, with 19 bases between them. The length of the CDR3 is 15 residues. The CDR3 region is CASRFAKGSSQPQHF. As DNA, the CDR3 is TGTGCCAGCAGGTTCGCGAAGGGGTCCAGCCAGCCCCAGCATTTT.

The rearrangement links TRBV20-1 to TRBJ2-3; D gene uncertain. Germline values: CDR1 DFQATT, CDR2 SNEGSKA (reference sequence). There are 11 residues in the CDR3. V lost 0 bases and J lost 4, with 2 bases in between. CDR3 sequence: CSAREADTQYF. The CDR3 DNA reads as TGCAGTGCTAGAGAGGCAGATACGCAGTATTTT.

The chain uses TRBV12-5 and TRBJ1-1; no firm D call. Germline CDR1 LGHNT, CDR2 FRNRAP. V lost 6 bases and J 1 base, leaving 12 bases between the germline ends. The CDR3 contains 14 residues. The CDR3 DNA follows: TGTGCTAGTGGAACTACAACCTGGAACACTGAAGCTTTCTTT. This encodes CASGTTTWNTEAFF.

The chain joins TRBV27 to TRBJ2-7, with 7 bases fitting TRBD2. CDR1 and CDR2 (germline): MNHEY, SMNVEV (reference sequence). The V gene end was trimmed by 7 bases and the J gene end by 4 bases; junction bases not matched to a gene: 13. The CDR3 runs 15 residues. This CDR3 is CASTSHRAGVYEQYF. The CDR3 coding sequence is TGTGCCAGCACGTCCCACCGGGCGGGAGTTTACGAGCAGTACTTC.

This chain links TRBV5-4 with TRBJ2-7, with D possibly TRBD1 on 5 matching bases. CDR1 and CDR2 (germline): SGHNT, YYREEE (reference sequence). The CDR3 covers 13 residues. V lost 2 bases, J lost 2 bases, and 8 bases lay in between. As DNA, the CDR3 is TGTGCCAGCAGCTTTTGGGGCCCCTACGAGCAGTACTTC. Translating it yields CASSFWGPYEQYF.

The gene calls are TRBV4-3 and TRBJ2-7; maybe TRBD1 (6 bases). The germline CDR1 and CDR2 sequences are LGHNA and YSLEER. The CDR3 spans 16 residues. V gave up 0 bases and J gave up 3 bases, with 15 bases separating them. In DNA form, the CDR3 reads TGCGCCAGCAGCCAAGAGGAGAAACAGGGCTACTACGAGCAGTACTTC. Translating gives CASSQEEKQGYYEQYF.

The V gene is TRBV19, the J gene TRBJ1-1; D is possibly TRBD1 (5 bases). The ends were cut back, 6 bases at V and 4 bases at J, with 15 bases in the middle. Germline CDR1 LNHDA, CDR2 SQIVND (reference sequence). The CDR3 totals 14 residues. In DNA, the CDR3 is TGTGCCAGTAGCGGGAGCACGGGGGGCACTGAAGCTTTCTTT. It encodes CASSGSTGGTEAFF.

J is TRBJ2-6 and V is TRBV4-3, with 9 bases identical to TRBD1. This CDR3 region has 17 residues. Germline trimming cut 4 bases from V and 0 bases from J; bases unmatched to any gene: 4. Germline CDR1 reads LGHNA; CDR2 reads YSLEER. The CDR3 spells CASSLTGGGSGANVLTF. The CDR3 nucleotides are TGCGCCAGCAGCCTGACAGGGGGGGGCTCTGGGGCCAACGTCCTGACTTTC.

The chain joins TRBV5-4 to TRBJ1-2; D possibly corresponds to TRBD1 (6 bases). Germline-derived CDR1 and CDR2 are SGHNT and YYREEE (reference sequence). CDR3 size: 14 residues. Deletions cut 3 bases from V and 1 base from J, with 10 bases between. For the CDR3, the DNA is TGTGCCAGCAGCTCAGGACAGCTTAACTATGGCTACACCTTC. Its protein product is CASSSGQLNYGYTF.

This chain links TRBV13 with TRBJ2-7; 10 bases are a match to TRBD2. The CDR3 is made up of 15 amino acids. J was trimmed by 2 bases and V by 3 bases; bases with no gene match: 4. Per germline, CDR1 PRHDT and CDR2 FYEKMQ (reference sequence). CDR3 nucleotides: TGTGCCAGCAGCTTTGGGACTAGCGCAGCCTACGAGCAGTACTTC. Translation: CASSFGTSAAYEQYF.

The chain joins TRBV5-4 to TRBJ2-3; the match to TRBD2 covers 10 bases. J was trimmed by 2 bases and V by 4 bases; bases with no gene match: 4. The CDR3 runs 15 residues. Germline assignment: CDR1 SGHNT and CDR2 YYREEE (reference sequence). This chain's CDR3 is CASSTGLADTDTQYF. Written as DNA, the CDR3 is TGTGCCAGCAGCACAGGACTAGCGGACACAGATACGCAGTATTTT. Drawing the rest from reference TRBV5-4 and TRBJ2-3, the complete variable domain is ETGVTQSPTHLIKTRGQQVTLRCSSQSGHNTVSWYQQALGQGPQFIFQYYREEENGRGNFPPRFSGLQFPNYSSELNVNALELDDSALYLCASSTGLADTDTQYFGPGTRLTVL.

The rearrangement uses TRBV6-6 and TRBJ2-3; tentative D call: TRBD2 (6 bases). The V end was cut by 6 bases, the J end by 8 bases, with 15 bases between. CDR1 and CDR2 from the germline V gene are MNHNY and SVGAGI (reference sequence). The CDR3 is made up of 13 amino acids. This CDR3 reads CASSTPGEFTQYF. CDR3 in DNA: TGTGCCAGCAGCACCCCGGGGGAGTTTACGCAGTATTTT.

CDR3 in DNA: TGTGCCAGCAGCCCCTATCTTAGCGATACGCAGTATTTT. Encoded protein: CASSPYLSDTQYF. The chain uses TRBV9 and TRBJ2-3; D not certain. The V end lost 4 bases, the J end lost 6 bases, and 12 bases lay between the germline ends. Germline V gene data show CDR1 as SGDLS and CDR2 as YYNGEE. The CDR3 totals 13 residues. The variable domain in full, with the rest retrieved from reference TRBV9 and TRBJ2-3, is DSGVTQTPKHLITATGQRVTLRCSPRSGDLSVYWYQQSLDQGLQFLIQYYNGEERAKGNILERFSAQQFPDLHSELNLSSLELGDSALYFCASSPYLSDTQYFGPGTRLTVL.

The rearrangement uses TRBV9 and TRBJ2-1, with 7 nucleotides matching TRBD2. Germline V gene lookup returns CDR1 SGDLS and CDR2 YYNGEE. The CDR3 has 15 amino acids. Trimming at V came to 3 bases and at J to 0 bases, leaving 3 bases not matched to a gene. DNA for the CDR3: TGTGCCAGCAGCGCCCTAGCGGACTCCTACAATGAGCAGTTCTTC. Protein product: CASSALADSYNEQFF.

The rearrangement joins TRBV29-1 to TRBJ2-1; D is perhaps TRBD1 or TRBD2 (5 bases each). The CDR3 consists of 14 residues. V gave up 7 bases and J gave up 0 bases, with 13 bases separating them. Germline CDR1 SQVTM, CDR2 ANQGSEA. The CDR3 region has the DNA TGCAGCGGTACCGGGGCTAGCTCCTACAATGAGCAGTTCTTC. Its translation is CSGTGASSYNEQFF.

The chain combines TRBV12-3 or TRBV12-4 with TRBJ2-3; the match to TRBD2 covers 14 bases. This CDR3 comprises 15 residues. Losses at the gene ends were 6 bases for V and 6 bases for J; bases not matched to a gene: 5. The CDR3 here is CASSPGTSGSDTQYF. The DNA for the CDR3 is TGTGCCAGCAGCCCCGGGACTAGCGGGAGTGATACGCAGTATTTT.

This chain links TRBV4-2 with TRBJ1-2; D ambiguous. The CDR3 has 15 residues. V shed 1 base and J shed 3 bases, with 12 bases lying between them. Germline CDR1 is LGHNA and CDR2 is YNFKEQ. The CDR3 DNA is TGTGCCAGCAGCCAAGCCCGGGAGAAAGACTATGGCTACACCTTC. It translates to CASSQAREKDYGYTF.

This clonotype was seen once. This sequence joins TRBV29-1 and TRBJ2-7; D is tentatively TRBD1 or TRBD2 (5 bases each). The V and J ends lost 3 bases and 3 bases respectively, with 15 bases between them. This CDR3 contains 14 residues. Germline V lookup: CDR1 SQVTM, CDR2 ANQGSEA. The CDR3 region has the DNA TGCAGCGTTGAGGGACCGGGCGTTGACTACGAGCAGTACTTC. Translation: CSVEGPGVDYEQYF.

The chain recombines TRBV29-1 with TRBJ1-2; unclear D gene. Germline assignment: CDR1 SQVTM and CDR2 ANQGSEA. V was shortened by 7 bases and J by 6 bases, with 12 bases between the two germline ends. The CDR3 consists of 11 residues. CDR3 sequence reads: CSGAANDGYTF. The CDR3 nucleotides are TGCAGCGGCGCAGCCAACGATGGCTACACCTTC.

The CDR3 bases are TGCAGTGCTAGGGATAGCGGGCTCTCCTACGAGCAGTACTTC. Translated: CSARDSGLSYEQYF. The genes are TRBV20-1 and TRBJ2-7; TRBD2 agrees at 7 bases. Germline trimming cut 3 bases from V and 0 bases from J; bases unmatched to any gene: 5. Germline loops: CDR1 DFQATT, CDR2 SNEGSKA (reference sequence). The CDR3 consists of 14 residues.

CDR3 sequence (DNA): TGCAGTGCTAGAGATGGGACTAGCAATGAGCAGTTCTTC. Translated, it gives CSARDGTSNEQFF. The chain joins TRBV20-1 to TRBJ2-1, with 8 bases fitting TRBD2. The V gene end was trimmed by 0 bases and the J gene end by 6 bases; junction bases not matched to a gene: 1. The CDR3 totals 13 residues. Germline CDR1 and CDR2: DFQATT and SNEGSKA (reference sequence).